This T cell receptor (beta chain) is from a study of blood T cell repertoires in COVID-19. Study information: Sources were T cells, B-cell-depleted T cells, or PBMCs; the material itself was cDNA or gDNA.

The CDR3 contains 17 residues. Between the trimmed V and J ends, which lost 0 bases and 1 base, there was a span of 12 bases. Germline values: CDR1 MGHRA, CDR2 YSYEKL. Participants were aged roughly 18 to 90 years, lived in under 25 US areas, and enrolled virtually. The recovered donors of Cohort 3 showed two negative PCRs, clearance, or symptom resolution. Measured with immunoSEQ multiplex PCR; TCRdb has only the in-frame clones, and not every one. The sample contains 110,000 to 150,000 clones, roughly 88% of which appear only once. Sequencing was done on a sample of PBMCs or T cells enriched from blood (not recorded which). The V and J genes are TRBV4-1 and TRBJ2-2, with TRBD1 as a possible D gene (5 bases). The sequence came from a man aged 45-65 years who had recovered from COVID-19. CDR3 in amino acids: CASSQELGQGNTGELFF. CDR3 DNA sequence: TGCGCCAGCAGCCAAGAATTAGGTCAGGGGAACACCGGGGAGCTGTTTTTT.